The next 26 T cell receptor beta chains were all read from a single sample in a study of T cell repertoires in ileal Crohn's disease. Sequenced by immunoSEQ multiplex PCR; TCRdb stores in-frame clones only, minus some. The table lists some 17,000 clones, just over 70% of them singletons, with roughly 5% in the top ten. Source material: ileal tissue. All receptors derive from an adult with Crohn's disease.

The chain is built from TRBV4-2 and TRBJ2-1; 15 nucleotides line up with TRBD2. This CDR3 is 16 amino acids long. Germline V gives CDR1 LGHNA, CDR2 YNFKEQ. Trimming took 1 base from V and 10 from J; bases not matched to a gene: 5. The CDR3 DNA sequence: TGTGCCAGCAGCCAAGGGACTAGCGGGGGGGCGGACGAGCAGTTCTTC. Its translation is CASSQGTSGGADEQFF.

CDR3 in DNA: TGTGCCAGCAGTGAAAGACAGGGATATCAGCCCCAGCATTTT. This sequence encodes CASSERQGYQPQHF. The J gene is TRBJ1-5, the V gene TRBV2; 7 bases match TRBD1. CDR1 and CDR2 from the germline V gene are SNHLY and FYNNEI. The V and J ends lost 2 bases and 5 bases, in that order; junction bases with no gene match: 3. The CDR3 totals 14 residues.

The chain is built from TRBV2 and TRBJ2-1; no clear D gene. V lost 4 bases and J 7 bases, leaving 5 bases between the germline ends. The CDR3 consists of 11 residues. Germline V gene sequence: CDR1 SNHLY, CDR2 FYNNEI. The CDR3: CASSGRNEQFF. CDR3 bases: TGTGCCAGCAGTGGCAGGAATGAGCAGTTCTTC.

This rearrangement joins TRBV7-2 to TRBJ2-3; 8 bases fit TRBD2. The ends lost 2 bases at V and 0 bases at J; junction bases unmatched: 7. The CDR3 totals 17 residues. Germline CDR1 SGHTA, CDR2 FQGNSA. The CDR3 nucleotides read TGTGCCAGCAGCTTAAATGGGGCTAGCGGGAGCACAGATACGCAGTATTTT. Its translation is CASSLNGASGSTDTQYF. The full variable domain, with the rest looked up from reference TRBV7-2 and TRBJ2-3, is GAGVSQSPSNKVTEKGKDVELRCDPISGHTALYWYRQSLGQGLEFLIYFQGNSAPDKSGLPSDRFSAERTGGSVSTLTIQRTQQEDSAVYLCASSLNGASGSTDTQYFGPGTRLTVL.

This clone was found once. The chain uses TRBV6-5 and TRBJ1-1; 10 nucleotides match TRBD1. The CDR3 sequence is 15 residues long. Germline loops: CDR1 MNHEY, CDR2 SVGAGI. V shed 2 bases, J shed 5 bases, and the junction held 5 bases outside the gene matches. This chain's CDR3 is CASSYADRGGTEAFF. The CDR3 nucleotides are TGTGCCAGCAGTTACGCGGACAGGGGGGGGACTGAAGCTTTCTTT.

The CDR3 DNA follows: TGTGCCAGCAGCTGGAGCAGGGAGAACACTGAAGCTTTCTTT. This translates into CASSWSRENTEAFF. V and J are TRBV11-3 and TRBJ1-1; D possibly corresponds to TRBD1 (5 bases). Per the germline V gene, CDR1 is SGHNT and CDR2 is YENEEA. This CDR3 region has 14 residues. The germline V and J ends were trimmed by 4 bases and 1 base, with 10 bases remaining between them.

The chain has TRBV2 and TRBJ1-1, with D maybe TRBD1 (5 bases). Between the trimmed V and J ends, which lost 4 bases and 2 bases, there was a span of 8 bases. The length of the CDR3 is 13 residues. From germline, CDR1 is SNHLY and CDR2 FYNNEI. In nucleotides, the CDR3 is TGTGCCAGCAGTGTGGGGGGAAACACTGAAGCTTTCTTT. Translation gives CASSVGGNTEAFF.

In DNA form, the CDR3 reads TGCGCCAGCAGCTTGGAGGTGTCAGTAGCCGTCGAGCAGTACTTC. As protein: CASSLEVSVAVEQYF. This chain joins TRBV5-1 and TRBJ2-7; D unresolved. V lost 0 bases, J lost 6 bases, and 16 bases lay in between. CDR1 is SGHRS, CDR2 YFSETQ, per germline. CDR3 size: 15 residues.

The chain has TRBV5-6 and TRBJ1-2; D is unclear. Germline V gene data show CDR1 as SGHDT and CDR2 as YYEEEE. Trimming shortened V by 2 bases and J by 6 bases, and 8 bases separated the two germline ends. The CDR3 totals 12 residues. CDR3 sequence reads: CASSFSTDGYTF. CDR3 coding DNA: TGTGCCAGCAGCTTTAGTACGGATGGCTACACCTTC.

This clone was seen a handful of times. The chain carries TRBV5-6 and TRBJ2-7; D is possibly TRBD1 (5 bases). The germline gives CDR1 SGHDT, CDR2 YYEEEE. V was shortened by 0 bases and J by 1 base, with 8 bases between the two germline ends. The CDR3 consists of 14 residues. CDR3 sequence (DNA): TGTGCCAGCAGCTTGGGACAGCGATCCTACGAGCAGTACTTC. Encoded protein: CASSLGQRSYEQYF.

The chain is built from TRBV15 and TRBJ1-4; TRBD1 matches at 8 bases. Losses at the gene ends were 5 bases for V and 10 bases for J; bases not matched to a gene: 12. The CDR3 has 15 amino acids. Germline CDR1 and CDR2: LNHNV and YYDKDF (reference sequence). The CDR3 spells CATSHIGQGKGKLFF. The DNA of the CDR3 is TGTGCCACCAGCCATATAGGACAGGGCAAAGGAAAACTGTTTTTT.

The chain employs TRBV19 and TRBJ1-5; 9 nucleotides line up with TRBD1. Germline CDR1 reads LNHDA; CDR2 reads SQIVND (reference sequence). Losses at the gene ends were 7 bases for V and 2 bases for J; bases not matched to a gene: 6. The CDR3 consists of 15 residues. CDR3 residues: CASNSRDRGNQPQHF. CDR3 nucleotide sequence: TGTGCCAGTAATAGTAGGGACAGGGGCAATCAGCCCCAGCATTTT.

This chain links TRBV10-2 with TRBJ1-5; weak D call: TRBD1 (6 bases). Trimming cost V 3 bases and J 0 bases, with 15 bases left between them. The CDR3 runs 17 residues. The germline gives CDR1 WSHSY, CDR2 SAAADI. CDR3 in DNA: TGCGCCAGCAGTGATTGGACAGCCGGTTATAGCAATCAGCCCCAGCATTTT. Translating it yields CASSDWTAGYSNQPQHF.

The CDR3 region has the DNA TGTGCCAGCAGAGGACTAGCGGACACCGGGGAGCTGTTTTTT. Its protein product is CASRGLADTGELFF. This sequence joins TRBV2 and TRBJ2-2; 10 nucleotides line up with TRBD2. Per the germline V gene, CDR1 is SNHLY and CDR2 is FYNNEI. V shed 6 bases and J 3 bases; nucleotides not matched to a gene: 1. This CDR3 comprises 14 residues.

The chain joins TRBV5-1 to TRBJ2-3; D not resolved. This CDR3 contains 13 residues. V lost 5 bases and J lost 1, with 8 bases in between. CDR1 SGHRS and CDR2 YFSETQ come from the germline V gene. CDR3 loop: CASRGGGTDTQYF. CDR3 DNA: TGCGCCAGCAGGGGTGGAGGCACAGATACGCAGTATTTT.

J is TRBJ2-7 and V is TRBV29-1, with 8 nucleotides matching TRBD1. V shed 4 bases, J shed 5 bases, and the junction held 7 bases outside the gene matches. This CDR3 is 13 amino acids long. Germline-derived CDR1 and CDR2 are SQVTM and ANQGSEA. CDR3: CSVVWSGGDEQYF. Written as DNA, the CDR3 is TGCAGCGTTGTTTGGTCAGGGGGCGACGAGCAGTACTTC.

The chain joins TRBV9 to TRBJ1-1; D unclear. V gave up 0 bases and J gave up 11 bases, with 11 bases separating them. The CDR3 length is 12 residues. Germline CDR1 SGDLS, CDR2 YYNGEE. The CDR3 coding sequence is TGTGCCAGCAGCGTAGAGGCAGGAAGGGCTTTCTTT. The encoded protein is CASSVEAGRAFF.

This rearrangement joins TRBV6-1 to TRBJ1-2; tentatively, D is TRBD1 (6 bases). V lost 2 bases, J lost 2 bases, and 9 bases lay in between. From germline, CDR1 is MNHNS and CDR2 SASEGT. There are 14 residues in the CDR3. The CDR3 region has the DNA TGTGCCAGCAGTGAACTGGACAGAAACTATGGCTACACCTTC. Residues: CASSELDRNYGYTF.

This clone was seen just once. V and J are TRBV27 and TRBJ1-2, with 10 bases aligning to TRBD1. CDR3 length: 14 amino acids. CDR1 is MNHEY and CDR2 is SMNVEV in the germline V gene (reference sequence). V lost 3 bases and J lost 8; bases outside the gene matches: 6. The CDR3 reads CASSFRTGGVGYTF. CDR3 DNA sequence: TGTGCCAGCAGTTTTCGGACAGGGGGTGTCGGCTACACCTTC.

Turning to this clone: A junction boundary mismatches the germline segment, possibly from a read error. The chain carries TRBV6-1 and TRBJ2-3; D may be TRBD1 (6 bases). The CDR3 has 13 residues. Per germline, CDR1 MNHNS and CDR2 SASEGT. The CDR3 DNA follows: TGTGCCAGCAATTCCGGGGACACAAATACGCAGTATTTT. Translating it yields CASNSGDTNTQYF.

The chain carries TRBV5-1 and TRBJ2-5, with TRBD2 identical over 8 bases. CDR1 and CDR2 (germline): SGHRS, YFSETQ. J was trimmed by 2 bases and V by 4 bases; bases with no gene match: 4. The CDR3 contains 14 residues. CDR3 sequence: CASSPGTSQETQYF. The CDR3 DNA reads TGCGCCAGCAGCCCCGGGACTAGTCAAGAGACCCAGTACTTC.

This sequence joins TRBV2 and TRBJ2-5, with TRBD2 as a possible D gene (6 bases). The J call is uncertain, as TRBJ2-7 better fits the DNA end. The CDR3 is 14 amino acids. Germline-derived CDR1 and CDR2 are SNHLY and FYNNEI. CDR3 protein: CASTPGRGIYEQYF. In DNA form, the CDR3 reads TGTGCCAGCACCCCCGGCCGGGGGATTTACGAGCAGTACTTC.

The chain joins TRBV30 to TRBJ2-1; the D gene is possibly TRBD2 (6 bases). The CDR3 runs 19 residues. CDR1 GTSNPN and CDR2 SVGIG come from the germline V gene (reference sequence). V lost 3 bases and J 5 bases, leaving 29 bases between the germline ends. The CDR3: CAWSREKGDPSEEDNEQFF. Here the CDR3 DNA reads TGTGCCTGGAGCAGGGAAAAAGGGGATCCTAGCGAGGAGGACAATGAGCAGTTCTTC.

This chain connects TRBV5-5 to TRBJ1-2; D is unclear. The CDR3 extends over 17 amino acids. Germline V lookup: CDR1 SGHKS, CDR2 YYEKEE (reference sequence). Trimming cost V 0 bases and J 0 bases, with 15 bases left between them. The CDR3: CASSLGSGRATNYGYTF. CDR3 bases: TGTGCCAGCAGCTTGGGATCTGGGAGGGCTACTAACTATGGCTACACCTTC.

V usage is TRBV5-4 and J usage is TRBJ2-7, with TRBD1 matching 10 bases. V shed 2 bases and J 5 bases; nucleotides not matched to a gene: 7. CDR1 and CDR2 (germline): SGHNT, YYREEE (reference sequence). The CDR3 is 15 amino acids. The CDR3 reads CASSFRQGATNEQYF. In DNA form, the CDR3 reads TGTGCCAGCAGCTTTAGACAGGGGGCAACGAACGAGCAGTACTTC.

The genes are TRBV29-1 and TRBJ2-1, with 9 nucleotides matching TRBD2. CDR1 and CDR2 (germline): SQVTM, ANQGSEA. The junction had 10 bases not matched to a gene; V was cut back by 4 bases and J by 15 bases. The CDR3 loop spans 12 amino acids. For the CDR3, the DNA is TGCAGCGTTGGACTAGCGGTCATCGGGCTGTTCTTC. Translation gives CSVGLAVIGLFF.